These T cell receptor beta chains were read from a single sample in a study of cytomegalovirus exposure and HLA in healthy donors. The repertoire was sequenced with immunoSEQ multiplex PCR; TCRdb's copy has only in-frame clones and lacks some. The sample comprises more than 200,000 clones, more than 75% of which are singletons, and 1% to 1.5% rests with the top ten. Sequencing input: PBMCs. Source of these receptors: a human donor in good health. CDR3s include the opening cysteine and the closing phenylalanine or tryptophan. The D gene is left open where the match is weak. Some rows have no size entry. The others give once, few or many, or a class for an expanded clone.

v_gene: TRBV27
d_gene: TRBD1
len: 16
j_gene: TRBJ2-7
abundance: -
CDR3aa: CASSLLRQGGSYEQYF
CDR3nt: TGTGCCAGCAGTTTATTGAGACAGGGCGGATCCTACGAGCAGTACTTC

v_gene: TRBV9
d_gene: TRBD1
len: 15
j_gene: TRBJ1-2
abundance: -
CDR3aa: CASSSQTGGWYGYTF
CDR3nt: TGTGCCAGCAGCTCTCAGACAGGGGGCTGGTACGGCTACACCTTC

v_gene: TRBV28
d_gene: TRBD1
len: 16
j_gene: TRBJ1-3
abundance: once
CDR3aa: CASRKDRANSGNTIYF
CDR3nt: TGTGCCAGCAGGAAGGACAGGGCAAACTCTGGAAACACCATATATTTT

v_gene: TRBV28
d_gene: TRBD1
len: 16
j_gene: TRBJ1-2
abundance: -
CDR3aa: CASSLGGQGSIYGYTF
CDR3nt: TGTGCCAGCAGTTTAGGCGGACAGGGATCGATCTATGGCTACACCTTC

v_gene: TRBV5-1
d_gene: TRBD1
len: 15
j_gene: TRBJ2-7
abundance: -
CDR3aa: CASSFLTGGRYEQYF
CDR3nt: TGCGCCAGCAGCTTCCTGACAGGGGGCAGATACGAGCAGTACTTC

v_gene: TRBV5-1
d_gene: -
len: 13
j_gene: TRBJ2-3
abundance: -
CDR3aa: CASSEANTDTQYF
CDR3nt: TGCGCCAGCAGCGAAGCAAACACAGATACGCAGTATTTT

v_gene: TRBV7-3
d_gene: TRBD1
len: 14
j_gene: TRBJ2-1
abundance: -
CDR3aa: CASSPGQGANEQFF
CDR3nt: TGTGCCAGCAGCCCCGGACAGGGGGCGAATGAGCAGTTCTTC

v_gene: TRBV5-4
d_gene: -
len: 14
j_gene: TRBJ2-5
abundance: -
CDR3aa: CASSLEAAQETQYF
CDR3nt: TGTGCCAGCAGCCTGGAGGCGGCCCAAGAGACCCAGTACTTC

v_gene: TRBV29-1
d_gene: -
len: 11
j_gene: TRBJ1-1
abundance: few
CDR3aa: CSAHPDTEAFF
CDR3nt: TGCAGCGCCCATCCGGACACTGAAGCTTTCTTT

v_gene: TRBV12-5
d_gene: TRBD2
len: 14
j_gene: TRBJ2-7
abundance: -
CDR3aa: CASGLGLAGVEQYF
CDR3nt: TGTGCTAGTGGTTTGGGACTAGCGGGAGTCGAGCAGTACTTC

v_gene: TRBV9
d_gene: TRBD2
len: 14
j_gene: TRBJ2-7
abundance: -
CDR3aa: CASSPGGGTYEQYF
CDR3nt: TGTGCCAGCAGCCCGGGAGGGGGGACCTACGAGCAGTACTTC

v_gene: TRBV30
d_gene: TRBD1
len: 14
j_gene: TRBJ2-7
abundance: -
CDR3aa: CAWTKGTGGLEQYF
CDR3nt: TGTGCCTGGACCAAGGGTACAGGGGGCTTGGAGCAGTACTTC

v_gene: TRBV6-1
d_gene: -
len: 13
j_gene: TRBJ1-5
abundance: -
CDR3aa: CASSPENHQPQHF
CDR3nt: TGTGCCAGCAGTCCCGAGAATCATCAGCCCCAGCATTTT

v_gene: TRBV7-9
d_gene: TRBD1
len: 16
j_gene: TRBJ2-7
abundance: -
CDR3aa: CASSPMGQGSSYEQYF
CDR3nt: TGTGCCAGCAGCCCCATGGGACAGGGGAGCTCCTACGAGCAGTACTTC